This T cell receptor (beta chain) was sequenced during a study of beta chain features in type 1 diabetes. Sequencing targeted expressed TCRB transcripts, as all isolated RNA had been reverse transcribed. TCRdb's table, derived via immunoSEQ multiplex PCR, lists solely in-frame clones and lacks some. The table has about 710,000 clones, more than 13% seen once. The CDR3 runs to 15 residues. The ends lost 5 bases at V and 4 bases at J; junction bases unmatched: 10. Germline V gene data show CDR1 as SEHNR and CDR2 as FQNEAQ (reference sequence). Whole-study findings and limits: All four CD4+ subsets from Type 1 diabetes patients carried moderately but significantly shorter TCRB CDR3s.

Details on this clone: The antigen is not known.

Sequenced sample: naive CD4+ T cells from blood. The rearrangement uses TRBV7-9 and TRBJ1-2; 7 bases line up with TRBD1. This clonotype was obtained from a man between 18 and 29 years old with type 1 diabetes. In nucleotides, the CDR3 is TGTGCCAGCAGCGCGATTCGACAGGGTATCTATGGCTACACCTTC. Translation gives CASSAIRQGIYGYTF.